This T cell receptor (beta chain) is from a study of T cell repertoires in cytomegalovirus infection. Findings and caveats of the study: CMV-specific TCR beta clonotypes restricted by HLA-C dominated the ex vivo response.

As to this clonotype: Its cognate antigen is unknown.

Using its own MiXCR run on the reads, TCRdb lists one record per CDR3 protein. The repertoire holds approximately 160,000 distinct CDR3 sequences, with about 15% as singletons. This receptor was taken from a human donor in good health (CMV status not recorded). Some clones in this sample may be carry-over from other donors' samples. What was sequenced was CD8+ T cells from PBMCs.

The CDR3: CASTQRDTEAFF. As DNA, the CDR3 is TGTGCCAGCACCCAAAGGGACACTGAAGCTTTCTTT. The chain couples TRBV7-9 to TRBJ1-1, with D hard to call. Deletions cut 7 bases from V and 3 bases from J, with 9 bases between. There are 12 residues in the CDR3. CDR1 and CDR2 (germline): SEHNR, FQNEAQ (reference sequence).